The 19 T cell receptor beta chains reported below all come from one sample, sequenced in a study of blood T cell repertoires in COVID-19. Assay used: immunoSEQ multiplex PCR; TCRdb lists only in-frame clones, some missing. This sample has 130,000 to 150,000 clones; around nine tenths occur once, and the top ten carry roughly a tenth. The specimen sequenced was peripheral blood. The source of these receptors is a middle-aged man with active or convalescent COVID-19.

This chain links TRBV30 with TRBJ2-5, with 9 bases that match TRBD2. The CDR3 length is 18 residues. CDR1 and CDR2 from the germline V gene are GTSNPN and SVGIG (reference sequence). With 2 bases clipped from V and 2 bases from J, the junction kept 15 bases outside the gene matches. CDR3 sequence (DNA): TGTGCCTGGAGTCTTGGACTAGCGTTGGGGACGTCTCAAGAGACCCAGTACTTC. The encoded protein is CAWSLGLALGTSQETQYF.

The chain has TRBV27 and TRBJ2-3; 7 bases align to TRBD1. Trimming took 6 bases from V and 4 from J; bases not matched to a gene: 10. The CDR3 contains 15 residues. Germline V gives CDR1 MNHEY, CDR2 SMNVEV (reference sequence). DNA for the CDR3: TGTGCCAGCAGCATTAACAGGGGCAAGGCAGATACGCAGTATTTT. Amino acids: CASSINRGKADTQYF.

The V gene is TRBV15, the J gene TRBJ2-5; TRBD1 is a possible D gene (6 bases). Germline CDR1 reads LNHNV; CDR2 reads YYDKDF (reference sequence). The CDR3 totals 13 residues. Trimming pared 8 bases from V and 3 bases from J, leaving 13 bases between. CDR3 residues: CATALDRKETQYF. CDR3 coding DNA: TGTGCCACCGCCCTGGACAGAAAAGAGACCCAGTACTTC.

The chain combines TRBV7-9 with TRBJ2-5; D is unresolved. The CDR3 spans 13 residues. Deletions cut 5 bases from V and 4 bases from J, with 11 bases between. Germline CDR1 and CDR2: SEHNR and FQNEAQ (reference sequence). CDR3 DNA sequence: TGTGCCAGCAGCCCGACTTCACTAGAGACCCAGTACTTC. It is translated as CASSPTSLETQYF.

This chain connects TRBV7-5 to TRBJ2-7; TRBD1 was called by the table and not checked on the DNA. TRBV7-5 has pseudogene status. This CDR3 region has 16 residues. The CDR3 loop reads CARSLDRDRGWSEQYF. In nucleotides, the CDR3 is TGTGCCAGAAGCTTAGATAGGGACAGGGGTTGGAGCGAGCAGTACTTC.

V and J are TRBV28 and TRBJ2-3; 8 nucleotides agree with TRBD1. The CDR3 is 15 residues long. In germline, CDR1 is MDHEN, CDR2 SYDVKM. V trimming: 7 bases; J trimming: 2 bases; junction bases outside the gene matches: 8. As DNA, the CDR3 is TGTGCCAGCAACTCTGGGACAGGTTACACAGATACGCAGTATTTT. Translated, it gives CASNSGTGYTDTQYF.

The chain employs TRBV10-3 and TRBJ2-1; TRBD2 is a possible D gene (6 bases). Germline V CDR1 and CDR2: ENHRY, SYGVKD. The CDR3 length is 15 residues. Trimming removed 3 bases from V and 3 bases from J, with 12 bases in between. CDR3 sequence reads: CAISERTGVYNEQFF. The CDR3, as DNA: TGTGCCATCAGTGAACGAACGGGAGTCTACAATGAGCAGTTCTTC.

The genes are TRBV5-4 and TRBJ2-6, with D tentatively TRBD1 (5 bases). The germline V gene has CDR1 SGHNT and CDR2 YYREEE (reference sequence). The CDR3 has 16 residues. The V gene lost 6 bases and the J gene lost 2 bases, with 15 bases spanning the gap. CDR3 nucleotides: TGTGCCAGCATCAGCAGGGAAGGGGCTGGGGCCAACGTCCTGACTTTC. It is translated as CASISREGAGANVLTF. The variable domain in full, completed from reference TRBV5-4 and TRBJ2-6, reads ETGVTQSPTHLIKTRGQQVTLRCSSQSGHNTVSWYQQALGQGPQFIFQYYREEENGRGNFPPRFSGLQFPNYSSELNVNALELDDSALYLCASISREGAGANVLTFGAGSRLTVL.

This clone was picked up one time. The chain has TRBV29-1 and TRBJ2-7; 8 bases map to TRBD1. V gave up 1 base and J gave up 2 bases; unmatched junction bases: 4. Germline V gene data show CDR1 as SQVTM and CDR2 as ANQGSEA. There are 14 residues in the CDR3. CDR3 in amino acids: CSVEVGTGAYEQYF. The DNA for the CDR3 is TGCAGCGTTGAAGTAGGGACAGGAGCCTACGAGCAGTACTTC.

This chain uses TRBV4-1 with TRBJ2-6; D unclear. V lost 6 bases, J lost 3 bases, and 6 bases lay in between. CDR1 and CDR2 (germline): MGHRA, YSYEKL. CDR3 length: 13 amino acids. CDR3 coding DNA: TGCGCCAGCAGTATATTTGGGGCCAACGTCCTGACTTTC. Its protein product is CASSIFGANVLTF.

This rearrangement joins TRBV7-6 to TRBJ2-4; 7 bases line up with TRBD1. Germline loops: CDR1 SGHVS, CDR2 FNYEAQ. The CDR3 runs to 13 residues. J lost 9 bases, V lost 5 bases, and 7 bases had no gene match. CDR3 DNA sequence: TGTGCCAGCAGCGAGGGACAGTCGAGCATTCAGTACTTC. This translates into CASSEGQSSIQYF.

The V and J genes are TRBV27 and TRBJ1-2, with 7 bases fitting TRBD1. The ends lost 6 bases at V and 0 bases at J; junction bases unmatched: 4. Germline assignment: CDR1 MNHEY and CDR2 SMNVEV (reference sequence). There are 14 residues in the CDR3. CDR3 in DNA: TGTGCCAGCAGGGCAGGGGGAGCTAACTATGGCTACACCTTC. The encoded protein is CASRAGGANYGYTF.

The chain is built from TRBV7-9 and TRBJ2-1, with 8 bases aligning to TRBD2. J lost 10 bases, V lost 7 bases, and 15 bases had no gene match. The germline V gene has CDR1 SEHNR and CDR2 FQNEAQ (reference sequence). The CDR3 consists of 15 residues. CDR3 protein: CASTRSGGLRGEQFF. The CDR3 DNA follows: TGTGCCAGCACCCGATCGGGAGGGCTGAGAGGCGAGCAGTTCTTC.

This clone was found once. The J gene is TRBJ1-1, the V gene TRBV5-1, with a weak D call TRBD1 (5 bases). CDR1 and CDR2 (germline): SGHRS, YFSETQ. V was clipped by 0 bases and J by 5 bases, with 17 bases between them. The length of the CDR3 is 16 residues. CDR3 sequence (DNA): TGCGCCAGCAGCTTGGCCCAGGGTATCCGGGAGACTGAAGCTTTCTTT. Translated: CASSLAQGIRETEAFF.

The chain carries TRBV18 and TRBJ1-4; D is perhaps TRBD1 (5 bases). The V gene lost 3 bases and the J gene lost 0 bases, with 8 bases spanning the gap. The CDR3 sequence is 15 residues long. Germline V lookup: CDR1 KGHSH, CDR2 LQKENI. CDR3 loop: CASSPRQTTNEKLFF. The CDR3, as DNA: TGTGCCAGCTCACCCCGACAGACAACTAATGAAAAACTGTTTTTT.

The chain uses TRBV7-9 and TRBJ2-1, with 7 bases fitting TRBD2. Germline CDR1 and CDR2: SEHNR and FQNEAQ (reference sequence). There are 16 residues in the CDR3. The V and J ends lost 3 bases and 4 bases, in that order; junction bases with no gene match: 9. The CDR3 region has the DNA TGTGCCAGCAGCTTCCCCAGGGCGGGAGAGTACAATGAGCAGTTCTTC. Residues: CASSFPRAGEYNEQFF.

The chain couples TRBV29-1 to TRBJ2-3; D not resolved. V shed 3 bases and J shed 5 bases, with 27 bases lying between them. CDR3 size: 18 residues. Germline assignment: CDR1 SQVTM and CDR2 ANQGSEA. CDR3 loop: CSVDANSGGALFGDTQYF. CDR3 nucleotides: TGCAGCGTTGATGCCAACTCGGGTGGAGCCCTCTTTGGAGATACGCAGTATTTT.

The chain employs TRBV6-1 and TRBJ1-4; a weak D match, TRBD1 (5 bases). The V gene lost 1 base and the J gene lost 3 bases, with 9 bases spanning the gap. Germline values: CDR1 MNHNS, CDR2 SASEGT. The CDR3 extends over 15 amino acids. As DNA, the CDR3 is TGTGCCAGCAGTGAAGGGTGGGGGGCTAATGAAAAACTGTTTTTT. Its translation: CASSEGWGANEKLFF.

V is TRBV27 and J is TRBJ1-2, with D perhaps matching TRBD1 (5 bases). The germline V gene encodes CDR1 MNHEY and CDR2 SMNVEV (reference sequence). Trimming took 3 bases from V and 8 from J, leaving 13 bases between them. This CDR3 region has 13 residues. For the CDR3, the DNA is TGTGCCAGCAGTTTTGTGGGGCTCGGCGGCTACACCTTC. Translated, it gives CASSFVGLGGYTF.